The 16 T cell receptor beta chains below were found in one sample sequenced in a study of T cell changes during pregnancy in multiple sclerosis. Method: immunoSEQ multiplex PCR; TCRdb's copy keeps in-frame clones and lacks some. Altogether about 100,000 clones are present, under 95% being singletons, with the ten largest covering about 0.98%. The sample here was peripheral blood, taken after pregnancy. Every receptor here comes from a female donor with multiple sclerosis, enrolled in a pregnancy study.

The V call is TRBV7-9, the J call TRBJ1-5; D remains unclear. The V end was cut by 1 base, the J end by 4 bases, with 8 bases between. The CDR3 sequence is 14 residues long. The germline V gene has CDR1 SEHNR and CDR2 FQNEAQ (reference sequence). The CDR3, as DNA: TGTGCCAGCAGCTTAGAATACGGGAATCAGCCCCAGCATTTT. Translated, it gives CASSLEYGNQPQHF. The whole variable domain, remainder taken from reference TRBV7-9 and TRBJ1-5, is DTGVSQNPRHKITKRGQNVTFRCDPISEHNRLYWYRQTLGQGPEFLTYFQNEAQLEKSRLLSDRFSAERPKGSFSTLEIQRTEQGDSAMYLCASSLEYGNQPQHFGDGTRLSIL.

The rearrangement links TRBV9 to TRBJ2-4; 10 nucleotides line up with TRBD1. This CDR3 has 17 amino acids. After removal of 4 bases from V and 3 bases from J, the junction contained 10 bases not matched to a gene. Germline V gene data show CDR1 as SGDLS and CDR2 as YYNGEE. CDR3 loop: CASSPWTGGRGKNIQYF. The DNA for the CDR3 is TGTGCCAGCAGCCCCTGGACAGGGGGTCGTGGCAAAAACATTCAGTACTTC.

The chain uses TRBV27 and TRBJ2-3, with 10 nucleotides matching TRBD2. J was trimmed by 7 bases and V by 4 bases; bases with no gene match: 8. The V gene's germline CDR1 is MNHEY and CDR2 SMNVEV (reference sequence). The CDR3 length is 15 residues. In DNA form, the CDR3 reads TGTGCCAGCAGTTCCCTAGCGGGAGACCGGAATACGCAGTATTTT. Translation: CASSSLAGDRNTQYF.

This chain connects TRBV7-3 to TRBJ2-3; no firm D call. The CDR3 contains 13 residues. The ends were cut back, 4 bases at V and 4 bases at J, with 9 bases in the middle. CDR1 and CDR2 (germline): SGHTA, FQGTGA. The CDR3 nucleotides are TGTGCCAGCAGCTCCACTTTATCAGATACGCAGTATTTT. This encodes CASSSTLSDTQYF. Supplemented by reference TRBV7-3 and TRBJ2-3, the full variable domain reads GAGVSQTPSNKVTEKGKYVELRCDPISGHTALYWYRQSLGQGPEFLIYFQGTGAADDSGLPNDRFFAVRPEGSVSTLKIQRTERGDSAVYLCASSSTLSDTQYFGPGTRLTVL.

Note on this clone: The junction does not match germline at one end; this may be a read error. The V gene is TRBV6-4, the J gene TRBJ2-2; D is possibly TRBD1 (6 bases). Germline V gene lookup returns CDR1 MRHNA and CDR2 SNTAGT. The CDR3 has 13 amino acids. CDR3 residues: CASSDRDTGELLF. In DNA, the CDR3 is TGTGCCAGCAGTGACAGGGACACCGGGGAGCTGCTTTTT.

J is TRBJ1-2 and V is TRBV9; 10 bases are shared with TRBD1. CDR1 and CDR2 from the germline V gene are SGDLS and YYNGEE. This CDR3 region has 15 residues. Trimming cost V 0 bases and J 4 bases; bases outside gene matches: 3. The CDR3 nucleotides read TGTGCCAGCAGCGTAGCCGGGACAGGGGCCTATGGCTACACCTTC. Encoded protein: CASSVAGTGAYGYTF.

The chain joins TRBV5-1 to TRBJ2-1; D gene uncertain. In germline, CDR1 is SGHRS, CDR2 YFSETQ. This CDR3 comprises 19 residues. Trimming took 0 bases from V and 0 from J, leaving 19 bases between them. In DNA form, the CDR3 reads TGCGCCAGCAGCTTGGCTCGAATGGCGGCCGAAAGCTCCTACAATGAGCAGTTCTTC. Amino acid sequence: CASSLARMAAESSYNEQFF.

The V call is TRBV30, the J call TRBJ2-2; D is perhaps TRBD2 (5 bases). Germline CDR1 and CDR2: GTSNPN and SVGIG (reference sequence). The CDR3 is 14 amino acids. V was trimmed by 5 bases and J by 1 base, leaving 11 bases between them. As DNA, the CDR3 is TGTGCCTGGGCCACCGCGGGGAACACCGGGGAGCTGTTTTTT. Its translation is CAWATAGNTGELFF. The whole variable domain, remainder taken from reference TRBV30 and TRBJ2-2, is SQTIHQWPATLVQPVGSPLSLECTVEGTSNPNLYWYRQAAGRGLQLLFYSVGIGQISSEVPQNLSASRPQDRQFILSSKKLLLSDSGFYLCAWATAGNTGELFFGEGSRLTVL.

The DNA for the CDR3 is TGTGCCAGTAGGTTACAGGGAGTCTTCAGCAATCAGCCCCAGCATTTT. Amino acids: CASRLQGVFSNQPQHF. The gene calls are TRBV19 and TRBJ1-5, with D perhaps matching TRBD1 (6 bases). The CDR3 has 16 amino acids. The ends were cut back, 6 bases at V and 1 base at J, with 16 bases in the middle. From germline, CDR1 is LNHDA and CDR2 SQIVND (reference sequence).

The chain recombines TRBV7-2 with TRBJ2-1, with 10 bases that match TRBD2. The CDR3 has 16 residues. Germline CDR1 is SGHTA and CDR2 is FQGNSA. The ends lost 2 bases at V and 6 bases at J; junction bases unmatched: 7. CDR3 sequence (DNA): TGTGCCAGCAGCTTATATGGTAGCGGGAGGCCCAATGAGCAGTTCTTC. The encoded protein is CASSLYGSGRPNEQFF. The full variable domain, with the rest looked up from reference TRBV7-2 and TRBJ2-1, is GAGVSQSPSNKVTEKGKDVELRCDPISGHTALYWYRQSLGQGLEFLIYFQGNSAPDKSGLPSDRFSAERTGGSVSTLTIQRTQQEDSAVYLCASSLYGSGRPNEQFFGPGTRLTVL.

The CDR3, as DNA: TGTGCCAGCAGCCAAGATCTGTCGATAGGGGGGGGCGAGCAGTACTTC. It encodes CASSQDLSIGGGEQYF. The rearrangement joins TRBV4-2 to TRBJ2-7, with D possibly being TRBD2 (7 bases). Germline CDR1 LGHNA, CDR2 YNFKEQ. The CDR3 has 16 residues. The ends were cut back, 0 bases at V and 6 bases at J, with 18 bases in the middle.

The genes are TRBV27 and TRBJ1-2; maybe TRBD1 (6 bases). The ends were cut back, 6 bases at V and 5 bases at J, with 13 bases in the middle. There are 13 residues in the CDR3. Germline CDR1 and CDR2: MNHEY and SMNVEV (reference sequence). The DNA for the CDR3 is TGTGCCAGCAGCCTGACAGGTCCTTATGGCTACACCTTC. It encodes CASSLTGPYGYTF.

This chain links TRBV5-4 with TRBJ2-3, with a weak D call TRBD1 (5 bases). Germline CDR1 reads SGHNT; CDR2 reads YYREEE (reference sequence). This CDR3 contains 17 residues. Trimming cost V 0 bases and J 2 bases, with 16 bases left between them. CDR3 in amino acids: CASSLGTTSRYTDTQYF. The CDR3 nucleotides read TGTGCCAGCAGCTTGGGGACAACCTCCCGATACACAGATACGCAGTATTTT.

J is TRBJ1-2 and V is TRBV28; 10 bases map to TRBD1. This CDR3 spans 14 amino acids. Germline V gene data show CDR1 as MDHEN and CDR2 as SYDVKM. The ends lost 5 bases at V and 2 bases at J; junction bases unmatched: 2. The DNA of the CDR3 is TGTGCCAGCAGTAAGACAGGGGGCAACTATGGCTACACCTTC. Residues: CASSKTGGNYGYTF.

J is TRBJ2-7 and V is TRBV5-1, with a possible D match to TRBD2 (6 bases). Per the germline V gene, CDR1 is SGHRS and CDR2 is YFSETQ. This CDR3 spans 15 amino acids. V was pared by 1 base and J by 5 bases, with 16 bases between. CDR3 sequence reads: CASSLMRELWDEQYF. CDR3 sequence (DNA): TGCGCCAGCAGCTTGATGCGGGAACTATGGGACGAGCAGTACTTC.

This clone appeared once. V usage is TRBV28 and J usage is TRBJ2-3, with 9 bases matching TRBD1. Trimming removed 8 bases from V and 7 bases from J; junction bases left unmatched: 4. Looked up from germline, CDR1 is MDHEN and CDR2 is SYDVKM. The CDR3 length is 12 residues. The CDR3, as DNA: TGTGCCAGCGGGACAGGGTTTAATACGCAGTATTTT. Translation: CASGTGFNTQYF.